Each of the 22 T cell receptor beta chains below was sequenced from the same sample in a study of T cell responses to AZD1222 COVID-19 vaccine. Assay used: immunoSEQ multiplex PCR; TCRdb lists only in-frame clones, some missing. The sample lists 80,000 or so clones, nearly 90% occurring once. The specimen was peripheral blood, collected on day 0 of AZD1222 vaccination. Receptors originate from an adult in good health.

V gene TRBV4-2 combines with J gene TRBJ2-2; TRBD2 aligns across 8 bases. Germline V lookup: CDR1 LGHNA, CDR2 YNFKEQ. This CDR3 comprises 16 residues. Trimming removed 4 bases from V and 1 base from J; junction bases left unmatched: 5. In DNA form, the CDR3 reads TGTGCCAGCAGCCCCAGCGGGAGCTTGAACACCGGGGAGCTGTTTTTT. It translates to CASSPSGSLNTGELFF.

This chain joins TRBV11-3 and TRBJ2-1; the D gene is possibly TRBD2 (6 bases). Trimming cost V 2 bases and J 4 bases, with 18 bases left between them. This CDR3 is built from 17 residues. From germline, CDR1 is SGHNT and CDR2 YENEEA. The CDR3 coding sequence is TGTGCCAGCAGCTTAAGGGGTGCCGGGACTCTTTACAATGAGCAGTTCTTC. Protein product: CASSLRGAGTLYNEQFF.

The rearrangement links TRBV11-2 to TRBJ2-7, with 7 bases identical to TRBD1. CDR1 is SGHAT, CDR2 FQNNGV, per germline. The CDR3 contains 16 residues. V trimming: 3 bases; J trimming: 3 bases; junction bases outside the gene matches: 11. CDR3 sequence (DNA): TGTGCCAGCAGCTTTATCGCCGGGACAGTGAGCTACGAGCAGTACTTC. Translated: CASSFIAGTVSYEQYF.

The chain carries TRBV6-5 and TRBJ2-1; the match to TRBD1 covers 10 bases. The germline CDR1 and CDR2 sequences are MNHEY and SVGAGI. The CDR3 is 13 amino acids. V was pared by 6 bases and J by 8 bases, with 4 bases of the junction left unmatched. CDR3 in amino acids: CASSRDRGHEQFF. Written as DNA, the CDR3 is TGTGCCAGCAGCCGGGACAGGGGCCATGAGCAGTTCTTC.

This clone occurred once. This chain uses TRBV18 with TRBJ2-7; 7 bases are a match to TRBD2. The CDR3 sequence is 16 residues long. The V gene end was trimmed by 3 bases and the J gene end by 4 bases; junction bases not matched to a gene: 12. Germline loops: CDR1 KGHSH, CDR2 LQKENI. CDR3 region: CASSPGSGIDLYEQYF. The CDR3 bases are TGTGCCAGCTCACCGGGAAGCGGGATAGATCTTTACGAGCAGTACTTC.

This clone was detected a few times. The rearrangement uses TRBV18 and TRBJ1-1; 8 bases are shared with TRBD1. The germline CDR1 and CDR2 sequences are KGHSH and LQKENI. The CDR3 runs 15 residues. The ends lost 5 bases at V and 0 bases at J; junction bases unmatched: 5. CDR3 sequence (DNA): TGTGCCAGCTCAGACCGACAGGGGTTGAACACTGAAGCTTTCTTT. This gives the protein CASSDRQGLNTEAFF.

The V call is TRBV5-6, the J call TRBJ2-2; 8 bases are shared with TRBD2. Germline CDR1 and CDR2: SGHDT and YYEEEE. With 3 bases clipped from V and 2 bases from J, the junction kept 6 bases outside the gene matches. This CDR3 is built from 16 residues. The CDR3 spells CASSSTSGVNTGELFF. DNA of the CDR3: TGTGCCAGCAGCTCAACTAGCGGAGTTAACACCGGGGAGCTGTTTTTT.

The sample holds a few counts of this clone. The CDR3 protein is CASSLNGDRGFYEQYF. CDR3 coding DNA: TGTGCCAGCAGCTTGAACGGGGACAGGGGATTTTACGAGCAGTACTTC. The rearrangement links TRBV5-4 to TRBJ2-7; 10 nucleotides agree with TRBD1. The CDR3 runs 16 residues. The ends lost 1 base at V and 4 bases at J; junction bases unmatched: 8. The germline V gene has CDR1 SGHNT and CDR2 YYREEE (reference sequence).

This clone was seen a single time. The rearrangement links TRBV9 to TRBJ2-5, with D unresolved. The V and J ends lost 3 bases and 1 base respectively, with 10 bases between them. CDR3 size: 14 residues. The germline V gene has CDR1 SGDLS and CDR2 YYNGEE. CDR3 amino acids: CASSGTVSQETQYF. In nucleotides, the CDR3 is TGTGCCAGCAGCGGCACAGTTTCCCAAGAGACCCAGTACTTC.

The rearrangement joins TRBV20-1 to TRBJ2-5; D may match TRBD1 or TRBD2 (5 bases each). The germline V gene encodes CDR1 DFQATT and CDR2 SNEGSKA (reference sequence). The CDR3 consists of 11 residues. CDR3 bases: TGCAGCGTGGGGGAGTTTGAGACCCAGTACTTC. As protein: CSVGEFETQYF.

The rearrangement links TRBV30 to TRBJ1-6, with unresolved D. This CDR3 spans 16 amino acids. V was cut by 0 bases and J by 6 bases, with 15 bases left in between. CDR1 and CDR2 (germline): GTSNPN, SVGIG (reference sequence). CDR3 DNA: TGTGCCTGGAGTGTACTTGGAGGTCAGAGTAATTCACCCCTCCACTTT. Translated: CAWSVLGGQSNSPLHF.

V and J are TRBV3-1 (or the pseudogene TRBV3-2) and TRBJ2-2; D perhaps matches TRBD1 (5 bases). This CDR3 contains 13 residues. With 6 bases removed from V and 7 bases from J, the gap between germline ends came to 12 bases. Germline-derived CDR1 and CDR2 are LGHDT and YNNKEL (reference sequence). The CDR3 DNA sequence: TGTGCCAGCAGGATACAGGCCGTCGGGGAGCTGTTTTTT. This sequence encodes CASRIQAVGELFF.

V usage is TRBV28 and J usage is TRBJ2-4, with D perhaps TRBD2 (6 bases). Germline values: CDR1 MDHEN, CDR2 SYDVKM. The V gene lost 8 bases and the J gene lost 1 base, with 15 bases spanning the gap. The CDR3 contains 15 residues. The CDR3 reads CASLMGGRAKNIQYF. The CDR3 DNA is TGTGCCAGCCTAATGGGGGGAAGGGCCAAAAACATTCAGTACTTC.

CDR3 sequence (DNA): TGTGCCTGGAACTTAAGATCGGAGGCCTTGTGGGAGGAGACCCAGTACTTC. Its protein product is CAWNLRSEALWEETQYF. V is TRBV30 and J is TRBJ2-5; weak D call: TRBD2 (5 bases). This CDR3 is 17 amino acids long. Germline CDR1 reads GTSNPN; CDR2 reads SVGIG (reference sequence). The V end lost 4 bases, the J end lost 5 bases, and 26 bases lay between the germline ends.

The V gene is TRBV9, the J gene TRBJ2-2; perhaps TRBD1 as D (5 bases). V lost 3 bases to trimming and J lost 0 bases, with 12 bases between them. The CDR3 has 16 amino acids. Germline CDR1 is SGDLS and CDR2 is YYNGEE. This CDR3 reads CASSAEAQANTGELFF. For the CDR3, the DNA is TGTGCCAGCAGCGCCGAGGCACAGGCGAACACCGGGGAGCTGTTTTTT.

This sequence joins TRBV2 and TRBJ2-1; TRBD2 is a possible D gene (6 bases). There are 14 residues in the CDR3. The germline gives CDR1 SNHLY, CDR2 FYNNEI. The V end was cut by 6 bases, the J end by 4 bases, with 13 bases between. Written as DNA, the CDR3 is TGTGCCAGCAGCGAGAGGCTAGCGTACAATGAGCAGTTCTTC. It encodes CASSERLAYNEQFF.

V gene TRBV12-3 or TRBV12-4 combines with J gene TRBJ1-4; no firm D call. This CDR3 region has 12 residues. V was trimmed by 3 bases and J by 8 bases, leaving 7 bases between them. In DNA form, the CDR3 reads TGTGCCAGCAGTTTGGGGATAGAAAAACTGTTTTTT. Amino acid sequence: CASSLGIEKLFF.

This sequence joins TRBV7-8 and TRBJ2-7, with D perhaps TRBD1 (6 bases). CDR1 is SGHVS and CDR2 is FQNEAQ in the germline V gene. The CDR3 has 16 amino acids. Trimming removed 3 bases from V and 2 bases from J, with 17 bases in between. The CDR3 sequence is CASSFQGSGAPYEQYF. The CDR3 DNA is TGTGCCAGCAGCTTTCAGGGTTCAGGGGCCCCCTACGAGCAGTACTTC.

The chain carries TRBV6-2 or TRBV6-3 and TRBJ1-2, with D uncertain. Per the germline V gene, CDR1 is MNHEY and CDR2 is SVGEGT. Trimming took off 2 bases at V and 3 bases at J, with 16 bases between the two ends. The CDR3 runs to 16 residues. CDR3 nucleotides: TGTGCCAGCAGTTACAATCTAGCCAGGAAATACTATGGCTACACCTTC. The encoded protein is CASSYNLARKYYGYTF.

The table lists this clone with a count of one. The chain has TRBV7-8 and TRBJ1-3; the match to TRBD1 covers 7 bases. The CDR3 runs 17 residues. CDR1 is SGHVS, CDR2 FQNEAQ, per germline. V shed 2 bases, J shed 4 bases, and the junction held 11 bases outside the gene matches. The CDR3 DNA reads TGTGCCAGCAGCTTAATGGCTGGGACAGCGAAAGGAAACACCATATATTTT. It translates to CASSLMAGTAKGNTIYF.

This clone was found a few times. The chain recombines TRBV20-1 with TRBJ2-6; D is undetermined. Germline V gene data show CDR1 as DFQATT and CDR2 as SNEGSKA (reference sequence). The V and J ends lost 3 bases and 0 bases respectively, with 6 bases between them. The CDR3 contains 14 residues. CDR3 sequence (DNA): TGCAGTGCTAGTAGGAGCTCTGGGGCCAACGTCCTGACTTTC. This translates into CSASRSSGANVLTF.

CDR3 sequence reads: CASSLPGAGDWNEQFF. CDR3 nucleotides: TGTGCCAGCAGCCTGCCCGGCGCGGGAGATTGGAATGAGCAGTTCTTC. This chain joins TRBV3-1 (or the pseudogene TRBV3-2) and TRBJ2-1, with 7 nucleotides matching TRBD2. The CDR3 contains 16 residues. CDR1 LGHDT and CDR2 YNNKEL come from the germline V gene (reference sequence). V dropped 4 bases and J dropped 7; count of bases not matched to a gene: 13.